This is a list of T cell receptor beta chains from one sample in a study. From the 5' RACE reads, TCRdb called clonotypes with MiXCR, one entry per CDR3 protein. The data show about 43,000 distinct CDR3 sequences, 22% seen once. Specimen: Tregs sorted from a lymph node. Receptor source: a female donor with breast cancer. Both conserved end residues are part of each CDR3. The D gene is left open where the match is weak. Part of the rows lack a size; the others show once, few, many or a class for expanded clones.

CDR3 DNA: TGTGCCAGCAGCAAAGAGGGACACGTAGACTCCTACGAGCAGTACTTC; CDR3 protein: CASSKEGHVDSYEQYF; clone size: few; CDR3 length: 16; J gene: TRBJ2-7; D gene: -; V gene: TRBV21-1
CDR3 DNA: TGCGCCAGCAGCCAGGGATGGACAGCACCTAACTATGGCTACACCTTC; CDR3 protein: CASSQGWTAPNYGYTF; clone size: medium-sized; CDR3 length: 16; J gene: TRBJ1-2; D gene: -; V gene: TRBV4-1
CDR3 DNA: TGTGCCAGCAGTTACGACAGCTCTGGGGCCAACGTCCTGACTTTC; CDR3 protein: CASSYDSSGANVLTF; clone size: -; CDR3 length: 15; J gene: TRBJ2-6; D gene: -; V gene: TRBV6-2/TRBV6-3
CDR3 DNA: TGTGCCAGCAGCGCAGGGGTAGGTGGGGCCAACGTCCTGACTTTC; CDR3 protein: CASSAGVGGANVLTF; clone size: -; CDR3 length: 15; J gene: TRBJ2-6; D gene: -; V gene: TRBV7-8
CDR3 DNA: TGTGCCAGCAGCCCAATAGGCTCGGGGTACGAGCAGTACTTC; CDR3 protein: CASSPIGSGYEQYF; clone size: -; CDR3 length: 14; J gene: TRBJ2-7; D gene: -; V gene: TRBV27
CDR3 DNA: TGTGCCCTCAGAGGTATTTACACTGAAGCTTTCTTT; CDR3 protein: CALRGIYTEAFF; clone size: few; CDR3 length: 12; J gene: TRBJ1-1; D gene: -; V gene: TRBV2
CDR3 DNA: TGTGCCAGCAGCCTAGCGGGAGTAAATGAGCAGTTCTTC; CDR3 protein: CASSLAGVNEQFF; clone size: few; CDR3 length: 13; J gene: TRBJ2-1; D gene: TRBD2; V gene: TRBV27
CDR3 DNA: TGTGCCTGGAGAAGGGGGGTTTCGAACACTGAAGCTTTCTTT; CDR3 protein: CAWRRGVSNTEAFF; clone size: few; CDR3 length: 14; J gene: TRBJ1-1; D gene: -; V gene: TRBV30
CDR3 DNA: TGCGCCAGCAGCCAAAAGCAGGGAGGGGAGAACACCGGGGAGCTGTTTTTT; CDR3 protein: CASSQKQGGENTGELFF; clone size: -; CDR3 length: 17; J gene: TRBJ2-2; D gene: TRBD2; V gene: TRBV4-1
CDR3 DNA: TGTGCCAGCAAGTCGTACGGGGAGCCCAATCAGCCCCAGCATTTT; CDR3 protein: CASKSYGEPNQPQHF; clone size: -; CDR3 length: 15; J gene: TRBJ1-5; D gene: -; V gene: TRBV28
CDR3 DNA: TGTGCCACCAGTGATTCCAGACAGGATCAATCGCACTTC; CDR3 protein: CATSDSRQDQSHF; clone size: many; CDR3 length: 13; J gene: TRBJ2-7; D gene: -; V gene: TRBV24-1